Reported below is one T cell receptor (beta chain). This clone's antigen is unknown. Nothing much larger sits one base from this clone, and base qualities are not available. The Qiagen DNeasy kit was used to extract genomic DNA from unsorted PBMCs and from the negatively selected CD4+ and CD8+ fractions. Using primers that anneal to V and J segments, immunoSEQ multiplex PCR amplified the TCR beta CDR3 regions. A synthetic immune receptor repertoire was used to minimize amplification bias, and any remaining bias was removed computationally after sequencing. As for the original processing: Repertoire diversity was quantified as the Shannon entropy index using custom Python scripts. Unsorted, CD4+ and CD8+ repertoires were analyzed separately, except in combined analyses where CD4+ and CD8+ sequences were merged in silico. Clonal expansion was defined as a frequency increase of at least 2-fold after treatment compared with C1D1, and clones undetected at baseline were assigned a pseudocount of 0.5. Clones with 0 or 1 copy at C1D1 were defined as singleton clones, while clones with 2 or more copies were defined as non-singleton clones. Clones expanded in unsorted samples were annotated as CD4+, CD8+ or unknown by matching protein sequences in sorted samples from the same patient. Diversity changes from C1D1 to C4D1 were tested in paired samples using Wilcoxon tests. Held by TCRdb, this immuneACCESS table contains in-frame sequences only and omits some clones. Under half of the omission traces to an unresolved V gene where checked; the cause of the rest is unknown. The DNA was the basis for D and trimming; V, J and clone size are from that table. A total of roughly 32,000 clones appear in this sample, 82% of them only once. The ten largest clones capture about 31% of the sample.

This sample was included in a study of PD-1 blockade in classical Hodgkin lymphoma (TCRdb year 2020). General notes on the study: Nivolumab dosing was 3 mg/kg intravenously every 2 weeks, continuing until either disease progression or unacceptable toxicity. To define a peripheral blood immune signature of response to PD-1 blockade in classical Hodgkin lymphoma, the study combined TCR beta sequencing with CyTOF. Broader findings and caveats from the paper: Lower diversity was seen in patients whose nivolumab began less than 1 year after ASCT, and these patients were left out of later analyses so that immune reconstitution would not confound the results. The study was restricted to a single clinical trial cohort, and the causes of repertoire differences, possibly disease activity or prior therapy, were left undefined. Among trial patients, those achieving complete response had baseline diversity similar to that of newly diagnosed patients, while diversity was significantly lower in partial responders and progressors. By C4D1, a significant rise was seen in CD4+ TCR diversity but not in CD8+ TCR diversity (p=0.0027 vs p=0.16), and the rise was most apparent among complete responders (p=0.02). Baseline TCR diversity was reported to be lower in newly diagnosed patients than in healthy donors and to be lower still in relapsed/refractory patients.

What the time point label conveys for this sample: cycle 1 day 1 (C1D1), immediately before nivolumab initiation. All trial patients had relapsed after autologous stem cell transplantation, with cohorts A, B and C differing in prior brentuximab vedotin exposure. A total of around 60 patients with relapsed/refractory classical Hodgkin lymphoma made up the trial cohort, and each patient's best overall response was complete response, partial response or progressive disease. In the multi-cohort phase II CheckMate 205 trial, trial patients received single-agent nivolumab. An independent review committee assessed best overall response by applying the 2007 International Working Group response criteria. Trial PBMCs were collected immediately before nivolumab initiation (C1D1) and during therapy at cycle 2 day 1 and cycle 4 day 1. After peripheral blood was drawn into 8 mL Vacutainer Cell Preparation Tubes, PBMCs were isolated by centrifugation and then cryopreserved.

From cysteine to phenylalanine, the CDR3 is 14 amino acids long. Of all the DNA, just the CDR3 is kept, 42 bases in frame from base 1. The CDR1 and CDR2 encoded by the germline V gene are SGHTA and FQGNSA. The V end gives up 4 bases and the J end 6 bases, leaving 5 bases in the junction not matched to a gene. This TCR derives from a human donor with classical Hodgkin lymphoma. The sequence is built from TRBV7-2 and TRBJ2-2, with 7 junctional bases fitting TRBD1. The input for sequencing was peripheral blood mononuclear cells (PBMCs), taken at baseline. The nucleotide sequence reads TGTGCCAGCAGCTATCGACAGGGCTCCGGGGAGCTGTTTTTT. Protein translation: CASSYRQGSGELFF.